The 32 T cell receptor beta chains in this list originate from one sample, sequenced in a study of blood T cell repertoires in COVID-19. Some clones are missing from TCRdb's copy, which holds only in-frame ones; the method was immunoSEQ multiplex PCR. The sample shows fewer than 250,000 clones, around 83% of them seen only once. Sample: peripheral blood. The receptor source for this set is a woman aged 45 to 65 with acute or convalescent COVID-19.

The rearrangement joins TRBV19 to TRBJ2-7; 7 positions match TRBD2. The CDR3 totals 17 residues. CDR1 LNHDA and CDR2 SQIVND come from the germline V gene (reference sequence). The J segment lost 2 bases and the V segment lost 6 bases, leaving 16 bases of the junction unmatched. DNA for the CDR3: TGTGCCAGTAGCCACGCCACCTCAGGACTAGAAGCCTACGAGCAGTACTTC. Translation: CASSHATSGLEAYEQYF.

V and J are TRBV28 and TRBJ1-4; TRBD1 aligns across 9 bases. CDR1 is MDHEN and CDR2 is SYDVKM in the germline V gene. V trimming: 5 bases; J trimming: 6 bases; junction bases outside the gene matches: 4. CDR3 length: 14 residues. In DNA, the CDR3 is TGTGCCAGCAGTCCTCGGACAGGGGATGAAAAACTGTTTTTT. It encodes CASSPRTGDEKLFF. The variable domain in full, completed from reference TRBV28 and TRBJ1-4, reads DVKVTQSSRYLVKRTGEKVFLECVQDMDHENMFWYRQDPGLGLRLIYFSYDVKMKEKGDIPEGYSVSREKKERFSLILESASTNQTSMYLCASSPRTGDEKLFFGSGTQLSVL.

This clone was seen more than once but under ten times. The chain uses TRBV5-1 and TRBJ2-5, with TRBD1 matching 9 bases. Trimming at V came to 4 bases and at J to 1 base, leaving 11 bases not matched to a gene. The V gene's germline CDR1 is SGHRS and CDR2 YFSETQ. There are 17 residues in the CDR3. This CDR3 reads CASSERTGTGPQETQYF. The CDR3 DNA reads TGCGCCAGCAGCGAACGGACCGGGACAGGGCCCCAAGAGACCCAGTACTTC.

CDR3 sequence: CASSTLTTGITDTQYF. The CDR3 DNA reads TGTGCCAGTAGTACTCTAACAACAGGGATCACAGATACGCAGTATTTT. The V call is TRBV19, the J call TRBJ2-3, with a possible D match to TRBD1 (6 bases). CDR3 length: 16 amino acids. Germline CDR1 reads LNHDA; CDR2 reads SQIVND (reference sequence). Trimming removed 4 bases from V and 2 bases from J, with 16 bases in between.

The rearrangement links TRBV3-1 (or the pseudogene TRBV3-2) to TRBJ1-4; 9 nucleotides line up with TRBD1. The CDR3 is made up of 13 amino acids. Trimming removed 8 bases from V and 8 bases from J; junction bases left unmatched: 6. Germline CDR1 LGHDT, CDR2 YNNKEL (reference sequence). CDR3 sequence: CASERQGGEKLFF. In DNA, the CDR3 is TGTGCCAGCGAGAGACAGGGGGGCGAAAAACTGTTTTTT.

The J gene is TRBJ1-5, the V gene TRBV27; 8 nucleotides line up with TRBD1. With 6 bases clipped from V and 4 bases from J, the junction kept 8 bases outside the gene matches. Germline V gene lookup returns CDR1 MNHEY and CDR2 SMNVEV (reference sequence). The CDR3 extends over 15 amino acids. CDR3 amino acids: CASSARTGQNQPQHF. The DNA of the CDR3 is TGTGCCAGCAGCGCCCGGACAGGGCAAAATCAGCCCCAGCATTTT.

J is TRBJ2-7 and V is TRBV9; D might be TRBD1 (6 bases). Germline assignment: CDR1 SGDLS and CDR2 YYNGEE. V was clipped by 4 bases and J by 3 bases, with 17 bases between them. This CDR3 region has 15 residues. Written as DNA, the CDR3 is TGTGCCAGCAGCCCACGGGACGGACAGATCTACGAGCAGTACTTC. It is translated as CASSPRDGQIYEQYF. Looking up the rest from reference TRBV9 and TRBJ2-7 gives the full variable domain: DSGVTQTPKHLITATGQRVTLRCSPRSGDLSVYWYQQSLDQGLQFLIQYYNGEERAKGNILERFSAQQFPDLHSELNLSSLELGDSALYFCASSPRDGQIYEQYFGPGTRLTVT.

V usage is TRBV5-4 and J usage is TRBJ1-6, with TRBD1 as a possible D gene (5 bases). CDR1 and CDR2 from the germline V gene are SGHNT and YYREEE (reference sequence). CDR3 length: 14 residues. V was cut by 4 bases and J by 6 bases, with 11 bases left in between. The CDR3 coding sequence is TGTGCCAGCAGCCCCGGGACTGTTAATTCACCCCTCCACTTT. This sequence encodes CASSPGTVNSPLHF.

The chain recombines TRBV7-3 with TRBJ1-5, with 7 bases fitting TRBD1. Unmatched junction bases numbered 1, after V lost 4 bases and J lost 4 bases. From germline, CDR1 is SGHTA and CDR2 FQGTGA. The CDR3 spans 13 residues. The CDR3 DNA reads as TGTGCCAGCAGCTCGGACAGGAATCAGCCCCAGCATTTT. Protein sequence: CASSSDRNQPQHF.

This clone was detected only once. V is TRBV7-9 and J is TRBJ1-6; 8 bases agree with TRBD1. This CDR3 spans 17 amino acids. CDR1 and CDR2 (germline): SEHNR, FQNEAQ (reference sequence). The trim removed 3 bases at V and 7 bases at J, leaving 11 bases unmatched. The CDR3 region has the DNA TGTGCCAGCAGCTTCCATGACTGGACAGGGTCAAATTCACCCCTCCACTTT. Translating gives CASSFHDWTGSNSPLHF.

This chain uses TRBV27 with TRBJ2-1; D remains ambiguous. Germline values: CDR1 MNHEY, CDR2 SMNVEV (reference sequence). With 6 bases removed from V and 3 bases from J, the gap between germline ends came to 15 bases. The CDR3 contains 15 residues. Written as DNA, the CDR3 is TGTGCCAGCAGCTCACTTCCCCTCTACTACAATGAGCAGTTCTTC. Its translation is CASSSLPLYYNEQFF.

This sequence joins TRBV27 and TRBJ2-4, with D perhaps TRBD1 (6 bases). Per germline, CDR1 MNHEY and CDR2 SMNVEV (reference sequence). CDR3 length equals 13 residues. Trimming cost V 2 bases and J 12 bases, with 14 bases left between them. This CDR3 reads CASSLGSGTPQYF. CDR3 in DNA: TGTGCCAGCAGTTTAGGCAGTGGGACACCTCAGTACTTC.

The V and J genes are TRBV29-1 and TRBJ2-3, with D possibly TRBD1 on 5 matching bases. V lost 5 bases and J lost 4, with 10 bases in between. Germline values: CDR1 SQVTM, CDR2 ANQGSEA. The CDR3 spans 12 residues. This chain's CDR3 is CSVNKGADTQYF. The CDR3 coding sequence is TGCAGCGTTAACAAAGGGGCAGATACGCAGTATTTT.

The chain employs TRBV5-1 and TRBJ2-7; 7 nucleotides match TRBD1. Germline V lookup: CDR1 SGHRS, CDR2 YFSETQ. The junction had 5 bases not matched to a gene; V was cut back by 3 bases and J by 2 bases. The CDR3 loop spans 14 amino acids. CDR3 in amino acids: CASSSKGQPYEQYF. The CDR3, as DNA: TGCGCCAGCAGCTCTAAGGGACAGCCCTACGAGCAGTACTTC. Using reference TRBV5-1 and TRBJ2-7 for the parts outside the CDR3, the full variable domain is KAGVTQTPRYLIKTRGQQVTLSCSPISGHRSVSWYQQTPGQGLQFLFEYFSETQRNKGNFPGRFSGRQFSNSRSEMNVSTLELGDSALYLCASSSKGQPYEQYFGPGTRLTVT.

The chain's CDR3 is CASSQGKAGRTDTQYF. The CDR3 nucleotides are TGCGCCAGCAGCCAAGGGAAGGCGGGAAGGACAGATACGCAGTATTTT. The V gene is TRBV4-1, the J gene TRBJ2-3; D may be TRBD2 (6 bases). Trimming cost V 1 base and J 3 bases, with 14 bases left between them. In germline, CDR1 is MGHRA, CDR2 YSYEKL. The CDR3 totals 16 residues.

The rearrangement joins TRBV20-1 to TRBJ2-1; D is unclear. Germline CDR1 is DFQATT and CDR2 is SNEGSKA (reference sequence). The V end lost 6 bases, the J end lost 9 bases, and 12 bases lay between the germline ends. The CDR3 totals 11 residues. CDR3 region: CSAPLSVEQFF. The CDR3 bases are TGCAGTGCCCCTCTCTCAGTTGAGCAGTTCTTC.

The CDR3 protein is CASSPSLGTPSTDTQYF. In DNA form, the CDR3 reads TGTGCCAGCAGCCCCAGCCTAGGAACACCTAGCACAGATACGCAGTATTTT. The chain carries TRBV7-3 and TRBJ2-3; D unresolved. The V gene lost 5 bases and the J gene lost 0 bases, with 18 bases spanning the gap. The CDR3 runs to 17 residues. CDR1 is SGHTA and CDR2 is FQGTGA in the germline V gene.

The chain carries TRBV28 and TRBJ1-1; maybe TRBD1 (6 bases). Germline CDR1 and CDR2: MDHEN and SYDVKM. The CDR3 length is 17 residues. V lost 4 bases to trimming and J lost 0 bases, with 18 bases between them. The CDR3 sequence: CASSSWARGHMNTEAFF. The CDR3 nucleotides are TGTGCCAGCAGTTCCTGGGCCAGGGGACATATGAACACTGAAGCTTTCTTT.

The CDR3 loop reads CASRTDTSGNTIYF. The CDR3 nucleotides read TGTGCCAGCAGGACGGACACCTCTGGAAACACCATATATTTT. The rearrangement links TRBV6-6 to TRBJ1-3; perhaps TRBD1 as D (5 bases). This CDR3 has 14 amino acids. V gave up 6 bases and J gave up 0 bases, with 9 bases separating them. Germline V gene lookup returns CDR1 MNHNY and CDR2 SVGAGI (reference sequence).

J is TRBJ1-2 and V is TRBV24-1, with 12 nucleotides matching TRBD1. Trimming cost V 3 bases and J 3 bases; bases outside gene matches: 7. This CDR3 contains 17 residues. Germline CDR1 and CDR2: KGHDR and SFDVKD. Here the CDR3 reads CATSDAGQGARDYGYTF. CDR3 in DNA: TGTGCCACCAGTGATGCGGGACAGGGGGCGCGAGACTATGGCTACACCTTC.

V usage is TRBV19 and J usage is TRBJ2-2, with D possibly being TRBD1 (7 bases). Germline CDR1 LNHDA, CDR2 SQIVND (reference sequence). There are 18 residues in the CDR3. V gave up 9 bases and J gave up 1 base, with 24 bases separating them. The CDR3 nucleotides read TGTGCCAGCACCTACCCGGGGGCCAGGGGGAAGAACACCGGGGAGCTGTTTTTT. It codes for CASTYPGARGKNTGELFF.

V gene TRBV24-1 combines with J gene TRBJ1-2; 7 nucleotides align to TRBD1. Germline CDR1 is KGHDR and CDR2 is SFDVKD. The CDR3 is 13 residues long. J was trimmed by 8 bases and V by 5 bases; bases with no gene match: 7. This CDR3 reads CATSATGLFGYTF. The CDR3 DNA reads TGTGCCACCAGTGCGACAGGGTTGTTCGGCTACACCTTC.

On this clone itself: This specimen includes other DNA sequences encoding the same CDR3. The V call is TRBV25-1, the J call TRBJ2-7, with 10 bases that match TRBD1. In germline, CDR1 is MGHDK, CDR2 SYGVNS. The V gene end was trimmed by 4 bases and the J gene end by 8 bases; junction bases not matched to a gene: 17. The CDR3 has 17 amino acids. CDR3 bases: TGTGCCAGCAGTGTGGGAGGGGCCAGGACAGGGGGGACTAAGCAGTACTTC. This sequence encodes CASSVGGARTGGTKQYF.

This chain connects TRBV19 to TRBJ2-1; 11 positions agree with TRBD2. Germline CDR1 reads LNHDA; CDR2 reads SQIVND (reference sequence). After removal of 3 bases from V and 8 bases from J, the junction contained 18 bases not matched to a gene. The CDR3 extends over 19 amino acids. The CDR3 region has the DNA TGTGCCAGTAGTATTAGAGGCCGGGTTCTAGCGGGAGGAAGGGATGAGCAGTTCTTC. Protein product: CASSIRGRVLAGGRDEQFF.

This clone was recorded a few times. This CDR3 is also generated by other DNA sequences in the sample. The rearrangement uses TRBV6-1 and TRBJ1-5, with TRBD1 as a possible D gene (5 bases). CDR1 is MNHNS and CDR2 is SASEGT in the germline V gene. Trimming took 3 bases from V and 6 from J, leaving 9 bases between them. The CDR3 consists of 13 residues. CDR3 residues: CASSDREGQPQHF. CDR3 DNA sequence: TGTGCCAGCAGTGACAGGGAAGGTCAGCCCCAGCATTTT.

The V and J genes are TRBV9 and TRBJ2-2; 11 bases align to TRBD2. The germline gives CDR1 SGDLS, CDR2 YYNGEE. The CDR3 loop spans 18 amino acids. Trimming took 0 bases from V and 1 from J; bases not matched to a gene: 5. The CDR3 here is CASSVEEGTSGNTGELFF. DNA for the CDR3: TGTGCCAGCAGCGTAGAGGAGGGGACTAGCGGGAACACCGGGGAGCTGTTTTTT.

This rearrangement joins TRBV28 to TRBJ1-2, with D tentatively TRBD1 (5 bases). Trimming pared 2 bases from V and 2 bases from J, leaving 6 bases between. CDR3 size: 13 residues. Germline V lookup: CDR1 MDHEN, CDR2 SYDVKM. The CDR3 reads CASSLKGNYGYTF. The CDR3, as DNA: TGTGCCAGCAGTTTAAAGGGGAACTATGGCTACACCTTC.

This clone has just a few counts. The rearrangement uses TRBV11-3 and TRBJ2-7; 13 bases match TRBD2. From germline, CDR1 is SGHNT and CDR2 YENEEA. This CDR3 contains 13 residues. The V segment lost 5 bases and the J segment 10 bases; nucleotides outside the gene matches: 5. CDR3 coding DNA: TGTGCCAGCAGCCGAGGGACTAGCGGGGCACAGTACTTC. Its translation is CASSRGTSGAQYF.

The chain combines TRBV10-1 with TRBJ2-3; D gene ambiguous. From germline, CDR1 is WNHNN and CDR2 SYGVQD (reference sequence). Between the trimmed V and J ends, which lost 3 bases and 3 bases, there was a span of 10 bases. The CDR3 loop spans 14 amino acids. CDR3 amino acids: CASSDGSRTDTQYF. Written as DNA, the CDR3 is TGCGCCAGCAGTGACGGGTCACGAACAGATACGCAGTATTTT.

The V call is TRBV11-2, the J call TRBJ2-5, with TRBD2 as a possible D gene (5 bases). Germline V CDR1 and CDR2: SGHAT, FQNNGV. V was cut by 5 bases and J by 1 base, with 14 bases left in between. The CDR3 length is 15 residues. The CDR3 is CASSLIRGPQETQYF. The CDR3 DNA reads TGTGCCAGCAGCCTCATACGGGGTCCCCAAGAGACCCAGTACTTC.

V and J are TRBV19 and TRBJ1-2; D uncertain. This CDR3 has 13 residues. From germline, CDR1 is LNHDA and CDR2 SQIVND (reference sequence). Trimming shortened V by 10 bases and J by 7 bases, and 19 bases separated the two germline ends. In DNA, the CDR3 is TGTGCCACTGGGGAGAGCCCCGGGCTTGGCTACACCTTC. Protein sequence: CATGESPGLGYTF.

This chain links TRBV9 with TRBJ1-1; 8 nucleotides align to TRBD1. V lost 0 bases and J lost 4; bases outside the gene matches: 5. In germline, CDR1 is SGDLS, CDR2 YYNGEE. This CDR3 is 15 amino acids long. Here the CDR3 DNA reads TGTGCCAGCAGCGTAGAGGCAGGGGGCAGCACTGAAGCTTTCTTT. It yields the protein CASSVEAGGSTEAFF.